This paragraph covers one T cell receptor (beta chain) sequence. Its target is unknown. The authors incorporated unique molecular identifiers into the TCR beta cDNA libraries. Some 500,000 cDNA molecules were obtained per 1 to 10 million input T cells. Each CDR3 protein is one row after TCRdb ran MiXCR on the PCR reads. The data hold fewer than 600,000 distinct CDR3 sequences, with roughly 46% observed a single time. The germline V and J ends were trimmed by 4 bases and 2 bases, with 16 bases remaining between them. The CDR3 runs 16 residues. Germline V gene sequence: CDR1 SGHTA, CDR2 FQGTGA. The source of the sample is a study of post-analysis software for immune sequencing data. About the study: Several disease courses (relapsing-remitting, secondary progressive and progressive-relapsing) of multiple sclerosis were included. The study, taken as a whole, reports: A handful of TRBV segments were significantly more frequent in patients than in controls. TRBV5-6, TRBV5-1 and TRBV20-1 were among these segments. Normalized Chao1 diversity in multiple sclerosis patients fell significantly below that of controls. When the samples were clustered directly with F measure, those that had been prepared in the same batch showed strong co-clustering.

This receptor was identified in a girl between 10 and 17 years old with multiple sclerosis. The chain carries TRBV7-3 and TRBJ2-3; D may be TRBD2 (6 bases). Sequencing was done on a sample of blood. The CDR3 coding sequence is TGTGCCAGCAGCTCGCACGGAGGGTCCTCCACAGATACGCAGTATTTT. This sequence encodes CASSSHGGSSTDTQYF.